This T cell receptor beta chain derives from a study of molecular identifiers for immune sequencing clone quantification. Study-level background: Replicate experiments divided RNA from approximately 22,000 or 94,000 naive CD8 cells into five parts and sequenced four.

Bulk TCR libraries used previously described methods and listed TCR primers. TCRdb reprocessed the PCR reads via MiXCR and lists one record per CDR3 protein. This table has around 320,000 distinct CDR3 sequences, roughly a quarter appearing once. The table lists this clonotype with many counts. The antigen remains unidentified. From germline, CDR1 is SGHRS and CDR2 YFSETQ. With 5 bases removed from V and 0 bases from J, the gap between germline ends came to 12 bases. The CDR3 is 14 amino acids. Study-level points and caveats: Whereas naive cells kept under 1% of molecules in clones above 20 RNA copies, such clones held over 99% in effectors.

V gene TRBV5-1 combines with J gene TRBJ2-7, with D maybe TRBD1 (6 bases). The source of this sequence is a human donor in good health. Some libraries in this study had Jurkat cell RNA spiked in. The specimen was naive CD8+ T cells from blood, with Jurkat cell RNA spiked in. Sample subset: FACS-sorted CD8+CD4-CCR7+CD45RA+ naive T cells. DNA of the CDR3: TGCGCCAGCAGTTATGACAGGAACTCCTACGAGCAGTACTTC. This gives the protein CASSYDRNSYEQYF.